Below, one TCR beta chain is given with its context. The data were taken from a study of cytomegalovirus exposure and HLA in healthy donors. It was with 60 Vbeta and 13 Jbeta primers that the PCR ran. Assay used: immunoSEQ multiplex PCR; TCRdb lists only in-frame clones, some missing. This sample has roughly 120,000 clones, with roughly 70% found just once. The V end was cut by 4 bases, the J end by 3 bases, with 24 bases between. This CDR3 comprises 19 residues. In germline, CDR1 is SGHAT, CDR2 FQNNGV. J is TRBJ1-4 and V is TRBV11-2; TRBD1 might be the D (6 bases). This TCR came from a woman between 40 and 55 years old in good health and CMV-seropositive. The material sequenced was PBMCs. The CDR3 region has the DNA TGTGCCAGCAGCTCGACCTCACAAGCGTACAGGGTAGCTAATGAAAAACTGTTTTTT. It encodes CASSSTSQAYRVANEKLFF.